These 10 T cell receptor beta chains were sequenced from one sample in a study of shared clonotypes between healthy human individuals (dated by TCRdb to 2019 to 2021). The library was produced with the immunoSEQ multiplex PCR assay. The table comes from immuneACCESS by way of TCRdb, which keeps in-frame sequences with V and J called. Part of the clones is missing from these tables; in studies checked, under half for an unresolved V gene and the rest for unknown reasons. Present in this sample are 900,000 to 1,200,000 clones, around 78% of which were seen just once. In total, the top ten clones hold more than 0.55% of the sample. The sequencing sample was made of memory CD4+ T cells from PBMCs. In light of the paper, this sample's cell subset or site label describes: CD45RA-negative fraction. The origin of the receptors is a man aged 18-30 years in good health. Some clones in this sample may be carry-over from other donors' samples.

The chain links TRBV19 to TRBJ1-4; possible D gene TRBD1, 6 bases. Per the germline V gene, CDR1 is LNHDA and CDR2 is SQIVND (reference sequence). This CDR3 is built from 13 residues. V was shortened by 3 bases and J by 8 bases, with 10 bases between the two germline ends. CDR3 coding DNA: TGTGCCAGTAGTATTCTTGGACAGGAAAAACTGTTTTTT. Encoded protein: CASSILGQEKLFF. Using reference TRBV19 and TRBJ1-4 for the parts outside the CDR3, the full variable domain is DGGITQSPKYLFRKEGQNVTLSCEQNLNHDAMYWYRQDPGQGLRLIYYSQIVNDFQKGDIAEGYSVSREKKESFPLTVTSAQKNPTAFYLCASSILGQEKLFFGSGTQLSVL.

This chain connects TRBV13 to TRBJ2-5, with 9 positions matching TRBD2. After removal of 5 bases from V and 5 bases from J, the junction contained 6 bases not matched to a gene. Germline lookup yields CDR1 PRHDT and CDR2 FYEKMQ (reference sequence). CDR3 length: 14 residues. CDR3 loop: CASSPGLAGETQYF. CDR3 bases: TGTGCCAGCAGCCCGGGACTAGCCGGGGAGACCCAGTACTTC.

The rearrangement uses TRBV11-2 and TRBJ2-5, with D unresolved. Germline V gene data show CDR1 as SGHAT and CDR2 as FQNNGV. V was trimmed by 3 bases and J by 2 bases, leaving 7 bases between them. The CDR3 is made up of 13 amino acids. The CDR3 spells CASSFGTQETQYF. CDR3 coding DNA: TGTGCCAGCAGCTTTGGTACTCAAGAGACCCAGTACTTC.

V and J are TRBV10-2 and TRBJ2-5; TRBD1 aligns across 9 bases. The DNA end is more similar to TRBJ2-7, so the J call may be wrong. The length of the CDR3 is 16 residues. Germline V CDR1 and CDR2: WSHSY, SAAADI. The CDR3 loop reads CASSDPGQGLSYEQYF. The CDR3 region has the DNA TGCGCCAGCAGTGACCCGGGACAGGGACTATCCTACGAGCAGTACTTC.

The V gene is TRBV5-8, the J gene TRBJ1-2; TRBD1 matches at 7 bases. Germline V gene lookup returns CDR1 SGHTS and CDR2 YDEGEE. The CDR3 extends over 12 amino acids. V gave up 10 bases and J gave up 4 bases; unmatched junction bases: 7. The CDR3 DNA reads TGTGCCGAGGGGGCAGGGGCCTATGGCTACACCTTC. This sequence encodes CAEGAGAYGYTF.

The chain has TRBV29-1 and TRBJ2-7; D gene ambiguous. The CDR3 is 11 residues long. Germline V lookup: CDR1 SQVTM, CDR2 ANQGSEA. Trimming cost V 3 bases and J 2 bases, with 5 bases left between them. CDR3 sequence reads: CSVEGPYEQYF. CDR3 sequence (DNA): TGCAGCGTTGAGGGTCCCTACGAGCAGTACTTC.

The table lists this clone with a few counts. The CDR3 reads CASSYSGQDHTEAFF. The DNA for the CDR3 is TGTGCCAGCAGCTACTCCGGACAGGACCACACTGAAGCTTTCTTT. This chain links TRBV28 with TRBJ1-1, with 7 bases matching TRBD1. Germline V lookup: CDR1 MDHEN, CDR2 SYDVKM. This CDR3 has 15 amino acids. The V and J ends lost 6 bases and 3 bases, in that order; junction bases with no gene match: 10.

The rearrangement joins TRBV4-1 to TRBJ2-3; TRBD2 aligns across 11 bases. The CDR3 consists of 18 residues. The germline CDR1 and CDR2 sequences are MGHRA and YSYEKL. After removal of 4 bases from V and 0 bases from J, the junction contained 9 bases not matched to a gene. The CDR3 sequence: CASSPLGTSGRSTDTQYF. In DNA form, the CDR3 reads TGCGCCAGCAGCCCACTAGGGACTAGCGGCCGGAGCACAGATACGCAGTATTTT.

The chain carries TRBV2 and TRBJ2-2, with 12 positions matching TRBD2. The trim removed 6 bases at V and 8 bases at J, leaving 10 bases unmatched. Looked up from germline, CDR1 is SNHLY and CDR2 is FYNNEI. The length of the CDR3 is 16 residues. DNA of the CDR3: TGTGCCAGCAGGCCAACTAGCGGGAGGTCTTCAGGGGAGCTGTTTTTT. It translates to CASRPTSGRSSGELFF.

V is TRBV28 and J is TRBJ1-2; the D is unclear. Germline assignment: CDR1 MDHEN and CDR2 SYDVKM. The length of the CDR3 is 15 residues. V shed 6 bases and J shed 6 bases, with 20 bases lying between them. The CDR3 DNA follows: TGTGCCAGCAGCCGACCCTCCGGGGAAGGTAATGGCTACACCTTC. Its protein is CASSRPSGEGNGYTF.